A selection of T cell receptor beta chains follows, all from one sample in a study of CD8 T cell repertoires and HIV-1 epitope variants. These receptors have no known antigen. Measured with immunoSEQ multiplex PCR; TCRdb has only the in-frame clones, and not every one. The table includes a few thousand clones, under 75% detected once. The source material was cultured CD8+ T cells derived from PBMCs. The receptors here all came from a male donor with HIV. Both conserved end residues are part of each CDR3. Each record gives: J gene, D gene, clone size, V gene, CDR3 protein, CDR3 DNA. A D gene is named only where the DNA matches it firmly. Some rows have no size entry. The others give once, few or many, or a class for an expanded clone.

TRBJ2-5 NA NA TRBV5-4 CASSLEPIQETQYF TGTGCCAGCAGCTTGGAGCCTATTCAAGAGACCCAGTACTTC
TRBJ1-1 NA NA TRBV15 CATSRDPIQTMNTEAFF TGTGCCACCAGCAGAGACCCAATACAGACCATGAACACTGAAGCTTTCTTT
TRBJ1-3 NA NA TRBV19 CASSLDGDSGNTIYF TGTGCCAGTAGCCTCGACGGCGACTCTGGAAACACCATATATTTT
TRBJ2-7 TRBD1 medium-sized TRBV5-6 CASSLQGDYEQYF TGTGCCAGCAGCTTACAGGGGGACTACGAGCAGTACTTC
TRBJ1-2 NA NA TRBV28 CASMGQGFYYGYTF TGTGCCAGCATGGGTCAGGGATTTTACTATGGCTACACCTTC
TRBJ2-7 NA NA TRBV7-2 CASSLQSYEQYF TGTGCCAGCAGCTTACAGTCCTACGAGCAGTACTTC
TRBJ1-5 NA NA TRBV28 CASSLVEGYQHF TGTGCCAGCAGCCTAGTTGAGGGTTACCAGCATTTT
TRBJ1-4 TRBD1 NA TRBV7-9 CASRGTGDNEKLFF TGTGCCAGCAGGGGGACAGGGGATAATGAAAAACTGTTTTTT
TRBJ2-5 TRBD2 NA TRBV10-2 CASSESVSGGQETQYF TGCGCCAGCAGTGAGTCGGTTAGCGGGGGGCAAGAGACCCAGTACTTC
TRBJ2-3 TRBD2 NA TRBV13 CASSSSGSPTDTQYF TGTGCCAGCAGCTCTAGCGGGAGTCCCACAGATACGCAGTATTTT
TRBJ2-5 NA once TRBV9 CASSVEETQYF TGTGCCAGCAGCGTAGAGGAGACCCAGTACTTC